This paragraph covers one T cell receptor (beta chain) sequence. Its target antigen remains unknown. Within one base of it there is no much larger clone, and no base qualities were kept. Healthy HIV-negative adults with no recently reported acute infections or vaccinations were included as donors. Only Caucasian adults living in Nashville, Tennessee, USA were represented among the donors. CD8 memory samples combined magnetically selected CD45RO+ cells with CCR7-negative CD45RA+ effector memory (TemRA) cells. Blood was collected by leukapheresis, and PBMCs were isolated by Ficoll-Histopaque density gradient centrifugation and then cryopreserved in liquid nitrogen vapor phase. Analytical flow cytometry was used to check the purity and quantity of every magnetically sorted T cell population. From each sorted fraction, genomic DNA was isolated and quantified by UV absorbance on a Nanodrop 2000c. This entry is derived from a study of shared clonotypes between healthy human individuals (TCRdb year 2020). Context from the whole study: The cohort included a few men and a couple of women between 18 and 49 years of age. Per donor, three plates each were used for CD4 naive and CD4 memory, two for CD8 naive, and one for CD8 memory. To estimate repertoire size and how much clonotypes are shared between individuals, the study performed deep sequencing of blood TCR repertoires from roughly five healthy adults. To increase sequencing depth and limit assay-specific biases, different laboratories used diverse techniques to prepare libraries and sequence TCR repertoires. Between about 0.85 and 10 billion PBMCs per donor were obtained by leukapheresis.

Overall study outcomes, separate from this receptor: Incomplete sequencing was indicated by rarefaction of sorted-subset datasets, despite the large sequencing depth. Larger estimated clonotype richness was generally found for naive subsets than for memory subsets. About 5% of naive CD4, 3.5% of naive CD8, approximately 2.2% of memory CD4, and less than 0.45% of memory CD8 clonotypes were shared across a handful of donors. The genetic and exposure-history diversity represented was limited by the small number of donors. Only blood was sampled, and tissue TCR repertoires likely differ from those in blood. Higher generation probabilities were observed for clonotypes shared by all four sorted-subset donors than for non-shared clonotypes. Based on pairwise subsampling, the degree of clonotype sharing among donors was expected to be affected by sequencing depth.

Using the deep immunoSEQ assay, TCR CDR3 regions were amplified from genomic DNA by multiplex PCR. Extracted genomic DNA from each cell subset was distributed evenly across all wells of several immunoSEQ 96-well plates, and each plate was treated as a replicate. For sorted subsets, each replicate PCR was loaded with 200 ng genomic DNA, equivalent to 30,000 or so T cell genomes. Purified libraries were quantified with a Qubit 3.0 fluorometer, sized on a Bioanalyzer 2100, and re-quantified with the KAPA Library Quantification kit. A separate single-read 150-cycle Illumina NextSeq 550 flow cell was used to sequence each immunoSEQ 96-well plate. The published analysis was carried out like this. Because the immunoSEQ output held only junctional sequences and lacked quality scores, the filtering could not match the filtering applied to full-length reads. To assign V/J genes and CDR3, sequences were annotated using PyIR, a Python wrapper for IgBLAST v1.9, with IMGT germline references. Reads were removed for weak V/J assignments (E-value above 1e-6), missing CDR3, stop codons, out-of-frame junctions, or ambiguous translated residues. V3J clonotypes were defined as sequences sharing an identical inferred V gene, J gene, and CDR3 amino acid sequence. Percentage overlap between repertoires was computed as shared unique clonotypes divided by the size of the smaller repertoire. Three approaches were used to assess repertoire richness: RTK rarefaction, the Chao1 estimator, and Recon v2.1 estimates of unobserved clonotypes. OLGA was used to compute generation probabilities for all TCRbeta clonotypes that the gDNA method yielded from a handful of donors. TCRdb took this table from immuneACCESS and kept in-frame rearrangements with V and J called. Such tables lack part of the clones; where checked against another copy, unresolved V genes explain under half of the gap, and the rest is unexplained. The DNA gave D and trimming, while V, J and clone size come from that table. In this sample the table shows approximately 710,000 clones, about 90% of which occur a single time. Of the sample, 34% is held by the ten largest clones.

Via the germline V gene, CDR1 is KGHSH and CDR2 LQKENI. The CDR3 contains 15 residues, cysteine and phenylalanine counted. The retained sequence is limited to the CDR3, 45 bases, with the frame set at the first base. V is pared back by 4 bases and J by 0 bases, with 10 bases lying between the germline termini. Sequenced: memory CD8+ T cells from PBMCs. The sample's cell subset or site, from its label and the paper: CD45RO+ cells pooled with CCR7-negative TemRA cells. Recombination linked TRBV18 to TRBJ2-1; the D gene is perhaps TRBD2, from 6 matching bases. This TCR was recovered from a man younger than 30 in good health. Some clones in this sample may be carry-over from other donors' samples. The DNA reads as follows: TGTGCCAGCTCACTGGGGAGGAGCTCCTACAATGAGCAGTTCTTC. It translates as CASSLGRSSYNEQFF.